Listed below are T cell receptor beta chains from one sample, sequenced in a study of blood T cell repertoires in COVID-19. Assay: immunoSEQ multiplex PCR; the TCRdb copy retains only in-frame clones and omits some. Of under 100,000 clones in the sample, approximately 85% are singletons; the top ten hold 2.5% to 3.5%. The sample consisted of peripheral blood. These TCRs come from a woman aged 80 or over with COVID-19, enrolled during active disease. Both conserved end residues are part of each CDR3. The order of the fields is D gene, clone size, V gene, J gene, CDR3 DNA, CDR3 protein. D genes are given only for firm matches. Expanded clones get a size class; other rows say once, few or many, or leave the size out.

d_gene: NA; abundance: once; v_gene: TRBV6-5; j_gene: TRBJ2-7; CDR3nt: TGTGCCAGCAGCCGAGGGGGGGCGGACGAGCAGTACTTC; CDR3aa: CASSRGGADEQYF
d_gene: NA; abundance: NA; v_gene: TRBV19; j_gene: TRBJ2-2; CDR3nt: TGTGCCAGTAGCCCGACAGAGGCCGGGGAGCTGTTTTTT; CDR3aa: CASSPTEAGELFF
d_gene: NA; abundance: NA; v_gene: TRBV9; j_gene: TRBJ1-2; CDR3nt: TGTGCCAGCAGCCTGGGACATCTAAACTATGGCTACACCTTC; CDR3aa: CASSLGHLNYGYTF
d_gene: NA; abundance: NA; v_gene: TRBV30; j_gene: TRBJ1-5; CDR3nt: TGTGCCTGGAGTGTACCCGGGGTGAGCAATCAGCCCCAGCATTTT; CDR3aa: CAWSVPGVSNQPQHF
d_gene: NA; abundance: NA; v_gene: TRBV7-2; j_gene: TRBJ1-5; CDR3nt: TGTGCCAGCAGCTCCCCCCCGGGCAATCAGCCCCAGCATTTT; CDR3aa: CASSSPPGNQPQHF
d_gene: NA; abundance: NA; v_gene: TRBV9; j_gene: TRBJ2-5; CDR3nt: TGTGCCAGCAGCGTCCTGTGGGGGGACCAAGAGACCCAGTACTTC; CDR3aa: CASSVLWGDQETQYF
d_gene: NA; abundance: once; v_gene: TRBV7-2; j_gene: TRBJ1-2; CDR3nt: TGTGCCAGCAGCCCGGACAGCCGGGTTGGCTACACCTTC; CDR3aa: CASSPDSRVGYTF
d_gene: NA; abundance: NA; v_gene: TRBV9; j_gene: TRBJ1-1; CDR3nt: TGTGCCAGCAGCTCCATCACAGGGTCGAACACTGAAGCTTTCTTT; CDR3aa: CASSSITGSNTEAFF
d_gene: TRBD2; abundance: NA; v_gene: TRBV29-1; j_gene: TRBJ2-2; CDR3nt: TGCGAATTCGGGGGGAGCGGAAGGGCCGGGGAGCTGTTTTTT; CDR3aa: CEFGGSGRAGELFF
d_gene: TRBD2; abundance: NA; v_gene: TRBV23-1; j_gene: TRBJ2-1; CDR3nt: TGCGCCAGCAGTCATCCCCCCCTGCAGCGGGGGAGCTCCTACAATGAGCAGTTCTTC; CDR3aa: CASSHPPLQRGSSYNEQFF
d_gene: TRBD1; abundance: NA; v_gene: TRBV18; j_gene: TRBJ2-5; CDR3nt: TGTGCCAGCTCACCCGACAGGGCAGTGGAGACCCAGTACTTC; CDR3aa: CASSPDRAVETQYF
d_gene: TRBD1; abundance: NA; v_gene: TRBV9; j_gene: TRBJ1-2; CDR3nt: TGTGCCAGCAGCTTACGGGACAGGGGGCTATATGGCTACACCTTC; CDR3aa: CASSLRDRGLYGYTF
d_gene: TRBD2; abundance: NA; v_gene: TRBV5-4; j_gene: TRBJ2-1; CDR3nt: TGTGCCAGCAGCACTGGACTAGCGGGGGCATACAATGAGCAGTTCTTC; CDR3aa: CASSTGLAGAYNEQFF
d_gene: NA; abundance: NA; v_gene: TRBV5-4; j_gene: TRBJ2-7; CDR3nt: TGTGCCAGCAGCTTGGAAACTTCCTACGAGCAGTACTTC; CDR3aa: CASSLETSYEQYF
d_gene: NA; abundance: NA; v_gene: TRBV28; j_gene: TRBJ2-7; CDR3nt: TGTGCCAGCAGCCCTTTAGGGAGCTTGGAGCAGTACTTC; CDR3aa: CASSPLGSLEQYF
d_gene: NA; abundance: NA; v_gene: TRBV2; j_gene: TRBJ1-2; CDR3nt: TGTGCCAGCAGGGGCAATGGCTACACCTTC; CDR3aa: CASRGNGYTF
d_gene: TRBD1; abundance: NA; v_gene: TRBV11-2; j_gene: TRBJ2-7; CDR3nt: TGTGCCAGCAGCCCCCGACAGGGGAAGTACGAGCAGTACTTC; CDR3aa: CASSPRQGKYEQYF
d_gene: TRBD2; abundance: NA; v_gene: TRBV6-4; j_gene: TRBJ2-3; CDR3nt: TGTGCCAGCAGTGAAACTAGCGGGGGGGCCTATCCAGATACGCAGTATTTT; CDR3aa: CASSETSGGAYPDTQYF
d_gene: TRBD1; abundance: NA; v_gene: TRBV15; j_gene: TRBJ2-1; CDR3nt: TGTGCCACCAGCAGAGGGGACAGCAATGAGCAGTTCTTC; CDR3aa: CATSRGDSNEQFF
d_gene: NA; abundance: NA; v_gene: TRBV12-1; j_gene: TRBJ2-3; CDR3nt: TGTGCCAGCAGCTACACCGGACAGGGTTGGACAGATACGCAGTATTTT; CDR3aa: CASSYTGQGWTDTQYF
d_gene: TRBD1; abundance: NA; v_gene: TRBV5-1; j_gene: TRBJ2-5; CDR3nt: TGCGCCAGCAGCTTGTTGGACAGGGGGCTGGAGACCCAGTACTTC; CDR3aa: CASSLLDRGLETQYF
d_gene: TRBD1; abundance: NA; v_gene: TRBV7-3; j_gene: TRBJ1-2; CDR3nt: TGTGCCAGCAGCTTATGGACAGGGAGCGGCTACACCTTC; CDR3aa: CASSLWTGSGYTF
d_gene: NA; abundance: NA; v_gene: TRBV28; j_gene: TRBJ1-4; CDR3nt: TGTGCCAGCAGTTTCAGGGGTTCAAGGGAAAAACTGTTTTTT; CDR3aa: CASSFRGSREKLFF
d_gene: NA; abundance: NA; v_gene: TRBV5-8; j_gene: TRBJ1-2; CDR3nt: TGTGCCAGCAGCTTGTGGGGGGGAAGTGATGGCTACACCTTC; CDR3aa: CASSLWGGSDGYTF
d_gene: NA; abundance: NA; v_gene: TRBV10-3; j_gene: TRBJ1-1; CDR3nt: TGTGCCATCAGTAGTGGGAGGGGCGGCACTGAAGCTTTCTTT; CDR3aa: CAISSGRGGTEAFF
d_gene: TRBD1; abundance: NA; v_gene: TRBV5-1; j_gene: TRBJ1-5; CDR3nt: TGCGCCAGCAGCGTGGACAGGGATCATCAGCCCCAGCATTTT; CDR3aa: CASSVDRDHQPQHF
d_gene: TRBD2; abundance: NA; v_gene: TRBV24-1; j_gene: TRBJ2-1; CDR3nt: TGTGCCACCAGTGAATGGAGCGGGAGCTCCTACAATGAGCAGTTCTTC; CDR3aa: CATSEWSGSSYNEQFF
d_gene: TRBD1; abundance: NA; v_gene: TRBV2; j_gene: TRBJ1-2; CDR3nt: TGTGCCAGCAGTTCCGGGACAGGGGGCGGCTCCTACTATGGCTACACCTTC; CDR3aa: CASSSGTGGGSYYGYTF
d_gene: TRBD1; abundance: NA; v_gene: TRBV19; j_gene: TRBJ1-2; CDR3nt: TGTGCCAGTAGCGCGGGACAGGGAAACTATGGCTACACCTTC; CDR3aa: CASSAGQGNYGYTF
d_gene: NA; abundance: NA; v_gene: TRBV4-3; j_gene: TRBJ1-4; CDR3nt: TGCGCCAGCAGCCCCGGACAGAGTAATGAAAAACTGTTTTTT; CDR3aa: CASSPGQSNEKLFF
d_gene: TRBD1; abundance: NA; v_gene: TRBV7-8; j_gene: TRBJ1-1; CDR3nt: TGTGCCAGCAGCCCGAGGACAGGGAACACTGAAGCTTTCTTT; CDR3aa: CASSPRTGNTEAFF
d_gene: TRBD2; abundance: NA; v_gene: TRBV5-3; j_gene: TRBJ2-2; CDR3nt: TGTGCCAGAAGCGCCGGGCTAGCGGGAGGGCCGGGCACCGGGGAGCTGTTTTTT; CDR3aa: CARSAGLAGGPGTGELFF
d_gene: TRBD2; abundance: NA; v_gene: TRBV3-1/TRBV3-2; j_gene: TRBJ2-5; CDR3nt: TGTGCCAGCAGCCCCGGGGGTCGCGGGAGGGCTCGATTCTTAGTGGCCCAGTACTTC; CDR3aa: CASSPGGRGRARFLVAQYF
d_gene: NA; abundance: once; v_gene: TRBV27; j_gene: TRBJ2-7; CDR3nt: TGTGCCAGCAGCCGAGACAGGACAAGCTCCTACGAGCAGTACTTC; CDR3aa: CASSRDRTSSYEQYF
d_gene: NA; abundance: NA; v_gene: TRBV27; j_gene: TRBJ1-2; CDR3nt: TGTGCCAGCAGTTACCGGGACGGGGGCTATGGCTACACCTTC; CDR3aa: CASSYRDGGYGYTF
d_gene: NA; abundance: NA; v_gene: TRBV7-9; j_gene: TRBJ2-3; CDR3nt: TGTGCCAGCAGCTTAGGTGAGGTTCGCACAGATACGCAGTATTTT; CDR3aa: CASSLGEVRTDTQYF
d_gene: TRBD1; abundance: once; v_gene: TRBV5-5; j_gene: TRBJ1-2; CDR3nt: TGTGCCAGCAGCTTAACAGGGGGAAATGGCTACACCTTC; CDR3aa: CASSLTGGNGYTF
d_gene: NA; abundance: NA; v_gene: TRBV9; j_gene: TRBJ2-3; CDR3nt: TGTGCCAGCAGCGTAGAGGGAGGATCAGATACGCAGTATTTT; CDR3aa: CASSVEGGSDTQYF
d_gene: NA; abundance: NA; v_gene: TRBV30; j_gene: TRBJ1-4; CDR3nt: TGTGCCTGGAGTCCCGGGAGTGAAAAACTGTTTTTT; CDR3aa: CAWSPGSEKLFF
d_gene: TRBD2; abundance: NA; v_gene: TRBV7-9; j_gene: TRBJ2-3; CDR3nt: TGTGCCAGCAGCTTAGCGGGGACTAGCGGTACAGATACGCAGTATTTT; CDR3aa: CASSLAGTSGTDTQYF
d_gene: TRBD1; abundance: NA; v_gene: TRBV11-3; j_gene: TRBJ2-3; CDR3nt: TGTGCCAGCAGCTTCGGATCGACAGGGGGCACAGATACGCAGTATTTT; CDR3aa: CASSFGSTGGTDTQYF
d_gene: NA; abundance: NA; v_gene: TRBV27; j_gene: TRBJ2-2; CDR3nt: TGTGCCAGCAGTTTAAAGGCGGGGACCCACACCGGGGAGCTGTTTTTT; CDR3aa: CASSLKAGTHTGELFF
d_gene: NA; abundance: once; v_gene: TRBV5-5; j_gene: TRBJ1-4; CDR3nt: TGTGCCAGCAGCTCTCGGTTTAATGAAAAACTGTTTTTT; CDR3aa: CASSSRFNEKLFF
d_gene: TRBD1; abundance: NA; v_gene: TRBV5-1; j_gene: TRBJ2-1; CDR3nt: TGCGCCAGCAGCTTTGGACAGGCCGACGGTGAGCAGTTCTTC; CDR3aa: CASSFGQADGEQFF
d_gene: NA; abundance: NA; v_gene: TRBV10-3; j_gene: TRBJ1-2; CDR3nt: TGTGCCATCAGTGACGGGACATCGAACTATGGCTACACCTTC; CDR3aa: CAISDGTSNYGYTF
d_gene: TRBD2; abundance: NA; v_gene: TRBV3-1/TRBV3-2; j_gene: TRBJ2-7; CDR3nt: TGTGCCAGCAGCTCAGGGACTAGCGGGAGTTTGTACGAGCAGTACTTC; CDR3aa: CASSSGTSGSLYEQYF
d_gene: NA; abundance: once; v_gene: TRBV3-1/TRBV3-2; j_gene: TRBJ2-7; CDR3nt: TGTGCCAGCAGCTGGGACTTTACCTCCTACGAGCAGTACTTC; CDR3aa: CASSWDFTSYEQYF
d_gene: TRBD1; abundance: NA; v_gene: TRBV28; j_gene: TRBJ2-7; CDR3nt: TGTGCCAGCAGACCACCGACAGGGGGCGAGCAGTACTTC; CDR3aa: CASRPPTGGEQYF
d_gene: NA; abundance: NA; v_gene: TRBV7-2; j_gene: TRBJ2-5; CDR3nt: TGTGCCAGCAGCTTAGCAGGGAGCGAGACCCAGTACTTC; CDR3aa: CASSLAGSETQYF
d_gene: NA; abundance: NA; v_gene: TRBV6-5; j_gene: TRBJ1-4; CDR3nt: TGTGCCAGCAGTTACGGAGGCATTAATGAAAAACTGTTTTTT; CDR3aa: CASSYGGINEKLFF
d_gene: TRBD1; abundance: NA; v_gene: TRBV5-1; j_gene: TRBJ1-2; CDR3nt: TGCGCCAGCAGCTTGGAACAGGGGGCTTATGGCTACACCTTC; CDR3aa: CASSLEQGAYGYTF
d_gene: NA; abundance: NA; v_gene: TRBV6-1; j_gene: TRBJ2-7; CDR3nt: TGTGCCAGCAGGACCGGGACACCCTCCTACGAGCAGTACTTC; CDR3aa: CASRTGTPSYEQYF